Described below is a single TCR beta chain sequence and its context. Its specificity is unknown. The PCR used 60 Vbeta and 13 Jbeta primers. Here immunoSEQ multiplex PCR was the method, and the copy in TCRdb shows in-frame clones only, minus some. The table shows approximately 110,000 clones, with about 70% occurring only once. The sample originates from a study of cytomegalovirus exposure and HLA in healthy donors. Whole-study findings and limits: A later analysis revealed that TCR association rates differed between HLA loci, peaking at DRB1 and bottoming out at HLA-C.

Trimming at V came to 6 bases and at J to 4 bases, leaving 4 bases not matched to a gene. The CDR3 runs to 13 residues. CDR1 and CDR2 (germline): MNHEY, SVGAGI. The sequence came from a man in his fifties in good health and CMV-seropositive. Sequenced material: PBMCs. The chain couples TRBV6-5 to TRBJ2-7; 9 bases match TRBD1. Here the CDR3 reads CASRGQGSYEQYF. CDR3 in DNA: TGTGCCAGCAGGGGACAGGGTTCGTACGAGCAGTACTTC.